A few counts support the clone carrying this T cell receptor beta chain. Library preparation tagged each individual cDNA molecule with a unique molecular identifier. TCRdb redid the calling of the RACE reads with MiXCR, one entry per CDR3 protein. Here the sample spans more than 300,000 distinct CDR3 sequences, roughly 6% being singletons. Time point denoted: pre-sensitization, week 0. Indicated treatment: therapeutic diphenylcyclopropenone sensitization with weekly scalp DPC. This sample stems from a study of human T cells and chemical hapten exposure. Germline V gene lookup returns CDR1 KGHSH and CDR2 LQKENI. Deletions cut 6 bases from V and 8 bases from J, with 13 bases between. CDR3 length equals 12 residues.

The receptor was derived from a young woman with alopecia areata. Some clones in this sample may be carry-over from other donors' samples. The chain has TRBV18 and TRBJ1-2; the D gene is possibly TRBD1 (5 bases). This sample comprised whole blood, obtained in connection with sensitization to the hapten diphenylcyclopropenone (DPC). DNA for the CDR3: TGTGCCAGCTCCCCTAGGGGTCTGGGCTACACCTTC. It encodes CASSPRGLGYTF.